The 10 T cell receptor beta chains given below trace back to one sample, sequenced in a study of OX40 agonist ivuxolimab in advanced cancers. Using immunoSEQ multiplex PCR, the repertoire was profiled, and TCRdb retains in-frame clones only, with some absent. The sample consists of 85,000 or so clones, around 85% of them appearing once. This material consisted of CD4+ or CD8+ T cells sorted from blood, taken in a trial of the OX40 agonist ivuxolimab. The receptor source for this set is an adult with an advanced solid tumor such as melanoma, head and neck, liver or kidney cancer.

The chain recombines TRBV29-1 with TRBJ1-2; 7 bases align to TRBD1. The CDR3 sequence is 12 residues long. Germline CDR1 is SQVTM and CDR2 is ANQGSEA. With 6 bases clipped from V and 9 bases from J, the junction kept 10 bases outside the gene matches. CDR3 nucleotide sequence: TGCAGCGTCGGGACAGACCTAGAGCGCTACACCTTC. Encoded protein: CSVGTDLERYTF.

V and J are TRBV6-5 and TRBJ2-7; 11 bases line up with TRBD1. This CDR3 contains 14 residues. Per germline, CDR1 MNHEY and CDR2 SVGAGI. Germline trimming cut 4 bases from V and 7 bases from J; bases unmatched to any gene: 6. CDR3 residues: CASSFRDRGLEQYF. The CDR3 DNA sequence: TGTGCCAGCAGTTTCCGGGACAGGGGGTTAGAGCAGTACTTC.

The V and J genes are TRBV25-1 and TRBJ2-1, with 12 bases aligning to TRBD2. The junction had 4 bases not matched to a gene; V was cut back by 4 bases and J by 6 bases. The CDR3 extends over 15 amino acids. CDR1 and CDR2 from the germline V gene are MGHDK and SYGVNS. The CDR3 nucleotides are TGTGCCAGCAGTGTGGCTAGCGGGGGGGCCAATGAGCAGTTCTTC. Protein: CASSVASGGANEQFF. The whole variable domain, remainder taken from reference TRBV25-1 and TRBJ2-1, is EADIYQTPRYLVIGTGKKITLECSQTMGHDKMYWYQQDPGMELHLIHYSYGVNSTEKGDLSSESTVSRIRTEHFPLTLESARPSHTSQYLCASSVASGGANEQFFGPGTRLTVL.

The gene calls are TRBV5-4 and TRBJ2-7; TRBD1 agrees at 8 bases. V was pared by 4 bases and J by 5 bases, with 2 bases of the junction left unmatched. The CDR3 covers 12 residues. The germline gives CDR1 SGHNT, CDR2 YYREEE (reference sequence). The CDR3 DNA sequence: TGTGCCAGCAGCAGGACAGGGAACGAGCAGTACTTC. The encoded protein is CASSRTGNEQYF.

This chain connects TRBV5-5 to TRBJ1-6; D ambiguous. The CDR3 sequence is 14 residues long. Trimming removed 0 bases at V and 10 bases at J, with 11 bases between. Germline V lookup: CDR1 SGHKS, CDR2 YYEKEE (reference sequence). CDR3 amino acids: CASSLVPQRSPLHF. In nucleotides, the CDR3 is TGTGCCAGCAGCTTGGTTCCGCAGCGGTCACCCCTCCACTTT.

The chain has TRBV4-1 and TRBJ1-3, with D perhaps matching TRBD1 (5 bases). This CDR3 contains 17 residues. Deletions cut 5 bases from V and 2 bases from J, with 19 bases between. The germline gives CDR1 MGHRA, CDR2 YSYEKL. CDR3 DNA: TGCGCCAGCAGCAGAGACCCCCCGGGGGGGGCTGGAAACACCATATATTTT. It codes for CASSRDPPGGAGNTIYF.

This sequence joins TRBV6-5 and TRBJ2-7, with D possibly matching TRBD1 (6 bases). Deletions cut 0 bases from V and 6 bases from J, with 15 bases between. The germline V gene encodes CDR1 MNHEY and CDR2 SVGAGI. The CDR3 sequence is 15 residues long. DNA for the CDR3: TGTGCCAGCAGTTACTCTTGGGGACAAGTGTCCGAGCAGTACTTC. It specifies CASSYSWGQVSEQYF.

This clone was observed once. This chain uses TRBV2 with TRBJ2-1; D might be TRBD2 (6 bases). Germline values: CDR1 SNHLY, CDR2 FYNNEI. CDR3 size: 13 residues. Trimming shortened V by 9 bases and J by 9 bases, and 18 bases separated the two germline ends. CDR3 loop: CASLRRGEGEQFF. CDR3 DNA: TGTGCCAGTCTCAGGCGGGGAGAGGGTGAGCAGTTCTTC. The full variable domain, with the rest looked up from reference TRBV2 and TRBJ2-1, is EPEVTQTPSHQVTQMGQEVILRCVPISNHLYFYWYRQILGQKVEFLVSFYNNEISEKSEIFDDQFSVERPDGSNFTLKIRSTKLEDSAMYFCASLRRGEGEQFFGPGTRLTVL.

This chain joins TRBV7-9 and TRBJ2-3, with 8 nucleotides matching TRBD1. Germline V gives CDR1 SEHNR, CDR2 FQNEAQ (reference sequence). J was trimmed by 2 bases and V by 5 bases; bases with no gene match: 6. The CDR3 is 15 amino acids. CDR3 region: CASSRPGGLTDTQYF. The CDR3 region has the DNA TGTGCCAGCAGCAGACCAGGGGGCCTCACAGATACGCAGTATTTT.

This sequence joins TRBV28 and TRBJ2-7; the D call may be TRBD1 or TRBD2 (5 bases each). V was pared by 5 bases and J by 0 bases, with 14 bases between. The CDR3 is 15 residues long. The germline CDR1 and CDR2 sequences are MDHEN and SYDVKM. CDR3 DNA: TGTGCCAGCAGTGGGGGACCGAGGAGCTCCTACGAGCAGTACTTC. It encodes CASSGGPRSSYEQYF.